The 25 T cell receptor beta chains listed next were all sequenced from one sample in a study of memory CD4+ T cells and cytomegalovirus serostatus. Single viable CD3+CD4+CD8-CD45RO+ cells were sorted as the memory CD4+ T cells. This table comes from immunoSEQ multiplex PCR, and its TCRdb copy is limited to in-frame clones, with some not included. The sample lists about 100,000 clones, roughly 80% occurring once. Material: memory CD4+ T cells from blood. The receptor source for this set is an adult in good health and CMV-seropositive.

The chain couples TRBV2 to TRBJ1-2; D might be TRBD1 (5 bases). Germline V gives CDR1 SNHLY, CDR2 FYNNEI. Trimming removed 2 bases from V and 5 bases from J, with 12 bases in between. The CDR3 contains 14 residues. The CDR3 here is CASSENGAVYGYTF. CDR3 sequence (DNA): TGTGCCAGCAGTGAAAACGGGGCAGTTTATGGCTACACCTTC.

The V and J genes are TRBV12-5 and TRBJ2-7; D tentatively fits TRBD1 or TRBD2 (5 bases each). Trimming stripped 3 bases from V and 7 bases from J, with 22 bases between. The CDR3 contains 16 residues. Germline CDR1 and CDR2: LGHNT and FRNRAP. The CDR3 nucleotides read TGTGCTAGTGGTTTCCCCGTCCGGGACCGCGCTGGAGAGCAGTACTTC. Its translation is CASGFPVRDRAGEQYF.

The rearrangement links TRBV5-1 to TRBJ1-1, with TRBD1 matching 7 bases. The germline gives CDR1 SGHRS, CDR2 YFSETQ. The CDR3 contains 13 residues. The junction had 5 bases not matched to a gene; V was cut back by 2 bases and J by 7 bases. CDR3 nucleotide sequence: TGCGCCAGCAGCTTCGGACAGGATCGTGAAGCTTTCTTT. Translating gives CASSFGQDREAFF.

For the CDR3, the DNA is TGTGCCAGCAGCCTGTTAGGGACAGGACAAGAGACCCAGTACTTC. Translating gives CASSLLGTGQETQYF. This chain uses TRBV5-6 with TRBJ2-5, with 8 nucleotides matching TRBD1. Germline V gene data show CDR1 as SGHDT and CDR2 as YYEEEE. The ends lost 4 bases at V and 2 bases at J; junction bases unmatched: 7. The CDR3 contains 15 residues.

This chain joins TRBV6-1 and TRBJ1-2; D is unclear. V dropped 3 bases and J dropped 6 bases, with 17 bases sitting between them. Germline assignment: CDR1 MNHNS and CDR2 SASEGT. The CDR3 contains 15 residues. CDR3 sequence reads: CASSDMWAAPNGYTF. In DNA, the CDR3 is TGTGCCAGCAGTGATATGTGGGCAGCTCCAAATGGCTACACCTTC.

The J gene is TRBJ2-7, the V gene TRBV18; 14 bases match TRBD2. This CDR3 is 14 amino acids long. Germline V lookup: CDR1 KGHSH, CDR2 LQKENI. V gave up 3 bases and J gave up 6 bases; unmatched junction bases: 1. CDR3 in amino acids: CASSPTSGRVEQYF. In DNA form, the CDR3 reads TGTGCCAGCTCACCGACTAGCGGGAGGGTCGAGCAGTACTTC.

This sequence joins TRBV10-3 and TRBJ2-7; TRBD2 agrees at 12 bases. V trimming: 10 bases; J trimming: 1 base; junction bases outside the gene matches: 5. This CDR3 is built from 14 residues. CDR1 and CDR2 from the germline V gene are ENHRY and SYGVKD. The CDR3 DNA reads as TGTGCCACCTCTAGCGGGAGGGGGTCCTACGAGCAGTACTTC. This codes for CATSSGRGSYEQYF.

This clone came up a few times. V gene TRBV11-3 combines with J gene TRBJ2-1; D tentatively fits TRBD1 or TRBD2 (5 bases each). V shed 4 bases and J shed 12 bases, with 19 bases lying between them. Germline V CDR1 and CDR2: SGHNT, YENEEA. The CDR3 spans 14 residues. The CDR3 coding sequence is TGTGCCAGCAGCTCCCGGGTGGGGGTTCAACGGCAGTTCTTC. Its translation: CASSSRVGVQRQFF.

The rearrangement joins TRBV7-3 to TRBJ2-1, with 7 bases aligning to TRBD2. CDR3 length: 14 amino acids. Germline CDR1 and CDR2: SGHTA and FQGTGA. The V segment lost 5 bases and the J segment 8 bases; nucleotides outside the gene matches: 9. CDR3 loop: CASSMSGIGDEQFF. The CDR3 DNA reads as TGTGCCAGCAGCATGAGCGGGATAGGTGATGAGCAGTTCTTC.

The V call is TRBV10-3, the J call TRBJ2-5, with 12 bases lining up with TRBD2. The CDR3 extends over 16 amino acids. Per the germline V gene, CDR1 is ENHRY and CDR2 is SYGVKD. J gave up 7 bases and V 5 bases, and 11 bases lay outside the gene matches. The CDR3 DNA reads as TGTGCCATCAGTTCAGAGACTAGCGGGAGTTCACCGACCCAGTACTTC. Its protein product is CAISSETSGSSPTQYF.

The chain has TRBV28 and TRBJ1-2; TRBD1 agrees at 11 bases. The CDR3 runs 15 residues. Germline-derived CDR1 and CDR2 are MDHEN and SYDVKM. Unmatched junction bases numbered 9, after V lost 7 bases and J lost 5 bases. The CDR3 nucleotides are TGTGCCAGCACCATCGGACAGGGGGCGCGATATGGCTACACCTTC. Its translation is CASTIGQGARYGYTF.

This clone was observed a few times. V gene TRBV4-1 combines with J gene TRBJ2-3; 8 nucleotides align to TRBD2. The CDR3 covers 16 residues. The V and J ends lost 5 bases and 5 bases, in that order; junction bases with no gene match: 12. Germline lookup yields CDR1 MGHRA and CDR2 YSYEKL. The CDR3 coding sequence is TGCGCCAGCAGCTCCGGGTCGGGGGGGCTGGAAGATACGCAGTATTTT. Its protein is CASSSGSGGLEDTQYF.

J is TRBJ2-7 and V is TRBV4-1; D may be TRBD1 (5 bases). V was pared by 0 bases and J by 3 bases, with 12 bases between. Germline CDR1 and CDR2: MGHRA and YSYEKL. The CDR3 consists of 15 residues. The CDR3 nucleotides are TGCGCCAGCAGCCAAGAGGCTCAAAGGGGCTACGAGCAGTACTTC. Amino acid sequence: CASSQEAQRGYEQYF.

This clone has a single count. This sequence joins TRBV21-1 and TRBJ2-1; TRBD2 is the table's D call, not checked against the DNA. TRBV21-1 is a pseudogene locus. The CDR3 consists of 13 residues. CDR3 nucleotides: TGTGCCAGCAGCAAAGGGGAGGGTACGGAGCAGTTCTTC. Its translation: CASSKGEGTEQFF.

This chain uses TRBV7-3 with TRBJ2-2; 8 nucleotides align to TRBD1. CDR1 and CDR2 (germline): SGHTA, FQGTGA. V lost 5 bases to trimming and J lost 0 bases; unmatched junction nucleotides: 2. The length of the CDR3 is 15 residues. The CDR3 sequence is CASSPDRANTGELFF. CDR3 bases: TGTGCCAGCAGCCCGGACAGGGCGAACACCGGGGAGCTGTTTTTT.

V gene TRBV18 combines with J gene TRBJ2-7; tentative D call: TRBD2 (5 bases). The CDR3 consists of 13 residues. Germline V gene data show CDR1 as KGHSH and CDR2 as LQKENI. The V end was cut by 1 base, the J end by 7 bases, with 11 bases between. CDR3 protein: CASSPRGEIEQYF. The CDR3 bases are TGTGCCAGCTCACCACGGGGAGAGATTGAGCAGTACTTC. Combining the CDR3 with reference TRBV18 and TRBJ2-7 gives the whole variable domain NAGVMQNPRHLVRRRGQEARLRCSPMKGHSHVYWYRQLPEEGLKFMVYLQKENIIDESGMPKERFSAEFPKEGPSILRIQQVVRGDSAAYFCASSPRGEIEQYFGPGTRLTVT.

A note on this clone: The conserved phenylalanine or tryptophan normally closing the CDR3 is absent here, so this likely arose from a read error. The rearrangement uses TRBV6-5 and TRBJ1-2; 8 bases are a match to TRBD1. The germline gives CDR1 MNHEY, CDR2 SVGAGI. The length of the CDR3 is 12 residues. V dropped 5 bases and J dropped 5; count of bases not matched to a gene: 1. The CDR3 protein is CASSGQGYGYTL. The DNA for the CDR3 is TGTGCCAGCAGTGGACAGGGATATGGCTACACCCTC.

CDR3 residues: CASSIPGARNYGYTF. The CDR3 nucleotides are TGTGCCAGTAGTATCCCCGGGGCCCGAAACTATGGCTACACCTTC. The genes are TRBV19 and TRBJ1-2; D is possibly TRBD1 (5 bases). The CDR3 loop spans 15 amino acids. Trimming stripped 3 bases from V and 2 bases from J, with 13 bases between. Germline V gives CDR1 LNHDA, CDR2 SQIVND (reference sequence).

This clone was counted between two and nine times. The chain employs TRBV6-1 and TRBJ2-7, with 8 bases matching TRBD1. The trim removed 5 bases at V and 4 bases at J, leaving 7 bases unmatched. Per the germline V gene, CDR1 is MNHNS and CDR2 is SASEGT. CDR3 length equals 14 residues. This chain's CDR3 is CASSHTGGGYEQYF. CDR3 DNA: TGTGCCAGCAGTCACACAGGGGGAGGTTACGAGCAGTACTTC.

This chain uses TRBV6-1 with TRBJ2-5; 9 bases match TRBD2. The CDR3 is made up of 13 amino acids. Germline CDR1 MNHNS, CDR2 SASEGT. V lost 7 bases, J lost 9 bases, and 9 bases stayed unmatched. The DNA for the CDR3 is TGTGCCAGCAACCTAGCGGGGAGCACGGCCCAGTACTTC. Translated, it gives CASNLAGSTAQYF.

By share of the sample, this clone is medium-sized. CDR3 residues: CASGYSGNTIYF. The CDR3 coding sequence is TGCGCCAGCGGATACTCTGGAAACACCATATATTTT. The chain uses TRBV10-1 and TRBJ1-3; D gene uncertain. Germline CDR1 reads WNHNN; CDR2 reads SYGVQD (reference sequence). The CDR3 covers 12 residues. Deletions cut 8 bases from V and 0 bases from J, with 5 bases between.

This clone was detected a few times. V is TRBV16 and J is TRBJ1-5, with D hard to call. Trimming removed 5 bases from V and 7 bases from J, with 9 bases in between. This CDR3 is built from 12 residues. Germline CDR1 is KGHSY and CDR2 is FQNENV. The chain's CDR3 is CASSAIRQPQHF. The CDR3 DNA reads as TGTGCCAGCAGCGCCATACGCCAGCCCCAGCATTTT.

The V and J genes are TRBV7-8 and TRBJ2-2; no clear D. There are 16 residues in the CDR3. Germline V gene sequence: CDR1 SGHVS, CDR2 FQNEAQ. Trimming stripped 2 bases from V and 0 bases from J, with 10 bases between. The CDR3 nucleotides are TGTGCCAGCAGCTTATTAAGGGTGACGAACACCGGGGAGCTGTTTTTT. Its translation: CASSLLRVTNTGELFF.

The chain combines TRBV28 with TRBJ2-1; TRBD2 agrees at 7 bases. The CDR3 covers 19 residues. In germline, CDR1 is MDHEN, CDR2 SYDVKM. Trimming took 8 bases from V and 1 from J; bases not matched to a gene: 20. CDR3 DNA: TGTGCCAGCTCCTCATTCGGGACTATCCTCCGGCGATCCTACAATGAGCAGTTCTTC. Translating gives CASSSFGTILRRSYNEQFF.

This clone was observed a few times. The rearrangement links TRBV5-4 to TRBJ2-7; D call uncertain. The CDR3 loop spans 14 amino acids. Trimming took 3 bases from V and 5 from J, leaving 15 bases between them. Germline V gene sequence: CDR1 SGHNT, CDR2 YYREEE (reference sequence). CDR3 nucleotide sequence: TGTGCCAGCAGCTCGGGCCCCCAGAGAGACGAGCAGTACTTC. Translating it yields CASSSGPQRDEQYF.